This T cell receptor beta chain was observed in a study of T cells after yellow fever vaccination. Regarding this clonotype: The antigen is undetermined.

The study's findings and limits: At approximately 95% for CD4 and approximately 89% for CD8, most primary-vaccination clones showed up again after the booster.

V gave up 1 base and J gave up 2 bases, with 12 bases separating them. This CDR3 is 15 amino acids long. Germline V CDR1 and CDR2: SNHLY, FYNNEI. They built TCR cDNA with 5'RACE template switching, a step that put in a universal primer site and UMIs. TCRdb independently ran MiXCR on the 5' RACE reads; one entry per CDR3 protein. The sample holds about 180,000 distinct CDR3 sequences; 6.2% are singletons and the top ten take roughly 3%. The source material was CD4+ T cells sorted from PBMCs, sampled on the day of the first yellow fever vaccination. The chain carries TRBV2 and TRBJ2-7; unclear D gene. This receptor was identified in a young man who received the YFV17D yellow fever vaccine. The CDR3 reads CASSEGRGSTYEQYV. The CDR3 nucleotides are TGTGCCAGCAGTGAAGGTCGCGGCAGTACCTACGAGCAGTACGTC.